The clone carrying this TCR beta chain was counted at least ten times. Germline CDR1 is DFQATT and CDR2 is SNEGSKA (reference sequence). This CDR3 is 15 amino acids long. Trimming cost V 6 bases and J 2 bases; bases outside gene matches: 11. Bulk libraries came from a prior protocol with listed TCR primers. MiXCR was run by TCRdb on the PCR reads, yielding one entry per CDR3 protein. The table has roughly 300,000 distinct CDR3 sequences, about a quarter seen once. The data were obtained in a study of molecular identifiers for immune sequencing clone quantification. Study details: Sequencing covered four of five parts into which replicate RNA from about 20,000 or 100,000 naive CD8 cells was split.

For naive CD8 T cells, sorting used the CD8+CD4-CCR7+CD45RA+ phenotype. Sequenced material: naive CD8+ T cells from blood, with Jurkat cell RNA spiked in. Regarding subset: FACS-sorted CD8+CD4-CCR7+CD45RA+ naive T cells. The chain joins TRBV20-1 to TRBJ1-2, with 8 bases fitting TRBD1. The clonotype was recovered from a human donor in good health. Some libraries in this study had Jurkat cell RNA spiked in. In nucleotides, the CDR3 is TGCAGTGCACCAACCCCGGACAGGGCGAACTATGGCTACACCTTC. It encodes CSAPTPDRANYGYTF.